Listed here is a single T cell receptor (beta chain). Its antigen remains unidentified. This CDR3 region has 13 residues. Germline assignment: CDR1 SGHDT and CDR2 YYEEEE. The data belong to a study of T cells expressing NK-cell markers. Whole-study findings and limits: Each of several donors carried dominant NKG2C+ clonotypes accounting for about 1.0-7.5% of CD8+ T cells. A handful of donors showed these clonotypes also leading the CD3+CD56-NKG2C+ fraction.

TCRdb re-analyzed the 5' RACE reads; it lists each CDR3 protein once, without DNA. This sample's table reports some 140,000 distinct CDR3 sequences. The sequenced sample was blood T cells: a sorted CD56 or NKG2C T cell subset, CD4+ or CD8+ T cells, or bulk PBMC T cells (not recorded which). The sequence was obtained from a woman between 50 and 59 years old in good health. The genes are TRBV5-6 and TRBJ2-1; TCRdb returns TRBD2, unconfirmable since there is no DNA. CDR3 residues: CASSGGTTDEQFF.